These T cell receptor beta chains were read from a single sample in a study of blood T cell repertoires in COVID-19. TCRdb's table, derived via immunoSEQ multiplex PCR, lists solely in-frame clones and lacks some. The sample lists tens of thousands of clones, approximately 87% occurring once. Sequenced sample: peripheral blood. The receptors come from an older man with active COVID-19. CDR3s include the opening cysteine and the closing phenylalanine or tryptophan. The D gene is left open where the match is weak. The size entry is marked missing in some rows and otherwise reads once, few, many or a size class.

j_gene,d_gene,v_gene,abundance,CDR3aa,CDR3nt
TRBJ1-5,TRBD1,TRBV24-1,-,CATSDDGTGRNQPQHF,TGTGCCACCAGTGACGACGGGACAGGGAGAAATCAGCCCCAGCATTTT
TRBJ2-7,-,TRBV5-4,-,CASSSQRPYSYEQYF,TGTGCCAGCAGCTCCCAGCGGCCCTACTCCTACGAGCAGTACTTC
TRBJ1-6,-,TRBV6-5,few,CASSGGRSPLHF,TGTGCCAGCAGCGGGGGGCGGTCACCCCTCCACTTT
TRBJ2-1,TRBD2,TRBV14,-,CASSPIAGGLYNEQFF,TGTGCCAGCAGCCCAATAGCGGGAGGGCTCTACAATGAGCAGTTCTTC
TRBJ2-2,TRBD2,TRBV7-2,-,CASSLGFSGTTGELFF,TGTGCCAGCAGCTTAGGTTTTAGCGGGACCACCGGGGAGCTGTTTTTT
TRBJ2-5,TRBD1,TRBV19,few,CASRDRGLGTQYF,TGTGCCAGTAGGGACAGGGGGCTGGGGACCCAGTACTTC
TRBJ2-4,-,TRBV5-4,-,CASSSAARQNIQYF,TGTGCCAGCAGCTCGGCGGCTAGGCAAAACATTCAGTACTTC
TRBJ2-3,TRBD2,TRBV6-5,-,CASSYNGEGLADTQYF,TGTGCCAGCAGTTACAACGGGGAGGGCCTAGCAGATACGCAGTATTTT
TRBJ2-7,TRBD2,TRBV18,-,CASSPVTSGPGAYEQYF,TGTGCCAGCTCACCAGTGACTAGCGGTCCCGGGGCCTACGAGCAGTACTTC
TRBJ1-2,TRBD1,TRBV28,once,CASSLFPGGAGYTF,TGTGCCAGCAGTTTATTTCCAGGGGGAGCGGGCTACACCTTC
TRBJ1-6,-,TRBV7-2,-,CASSQNSPLHF,TGTGCCAGCAGTCAGAATTCACCCCTCCACTTT
TRBJ2-1,TRBD1,TRBV5-4,-,CASSLPGQGGASYNEQFF,TGTGCCAGCAGCCTGCCGGGACAGGGGGGGGCTTCCTACAATGAGCAGTTCTTC
TRBJ2-5,TRBD2,TRBV7-9,-,CASSLSRYEREGRQETQYF,TGTGCCAGCAGCTTAAGTCGGTATGAGCGGGAGGGTCGACAAGAGACCCAGTACTTC
TRBJ1-4,-,TRBV19,-,CASSPLTGPGDEKLFF,TGTGCCAGTAGTCCATTAACAGGGCCCGGAGATGAAAAACTGTTTTTT
TRBJ1-2,TRBD1,TRBV7-2,few,CASSPRQGGRDGYTF,TGTGCCAGCAGCCCGAGACAGGGGGGAAGGGATGGCTACACCTTC
TRBJ2-3,TRBD2,TRBV7-2,-,CASSQAGRADTQYF,TGTGCCAGCAGCCAAGCGGGGAGGGCAGATACGCAGTATTTT
TRBJ2-5,-,TRBV18,once,CASSPRAGQETQYF,TGTGCCAGCTCACCAAGGGCGGGGCAAGAGACCCAGTACTTC
TRBJ2-1,TRBD2,TRBV6-2/TRBV6-3,-,CASSYGLGSAGGSEQFF,TGTGCCAGCAGTTACGGACTAGGCAGTGCGGGGGGGAGTGAGCAGTTCTTC
TRBJ2-6,TRBD1,TRBV24-1,-,CATAQGTHSGANVLTF,TGTGCCACGGCACAGGGGACACACTCTGGGGCCAACGTCCTGACTTTC
TRBJ1-5,TRBD1,TRBV29-1,-,CSVVDRGDRNQPQHF,TGCAGCGTAGTAGACAGGGGAGATCGCAATCAGCCCCAGCATTTT
TRBJ1-1,-,TRBV6-1,once,CASSERFEPEAFF,TGTGCCAGCAGTGAAAGATTCGAGCCTGAAGCTTTCTTT
TRBJ1-1,-,TRBV6-4,-,CASSDSYLSGEAFF,TGTGCCAGCAGTGACTCGTATTTGTCTGGCGAAGCTTTCTTT
TRBJ2-5,TRBD2,TRBV30,-,CAWSHRGGSAQYF,TGTGCCTGGAGTCACCGGGGGGGCTCGGCCCAGTACTTC
TRBJ2-5,TRBD2,TRBV3-1/TRBV3-2,-,CASSHGLAGVETQYF,TGTGCCAGCAGCCACGGACTAGCGGGAGTAGAGACCCAGTACTTC
TRBJ1-4,-,TRBV6-5,-,CASSTGSHPNEKLFF,TGTGCCAGCAGTACAGGATCCCATCCTAATGAAAAACTGTTTTTT
TRBJ2-1,-,TRBV28,-,CASSLNGLLNEQFF,TGTGCCAGCAGTTTAAACGGACTATTGAATGAGCAGTTCTTC
TRBJ2-1,TRBD1,TRBV7-2,once,CASSLGMTGGSNEQFF,TGTGCCAGCAGCTTAGGTATGACAGGGGGCTCGAATGAGCAGTTCTTC
TRBJ2-7,TRBD2,TRBV10-2,-,CASIRAGGPGEQYF,TGCGCCAGCATCCGAGCGGGAGGGCCTGGGGAGCAGTACTTC
TRBJ1-6,-,TRBV6-5,once,CASSYGSEPTSPLHF,TGTGCCAGCAGTTATGGGAGCGAGCCGACTTCACCCCTCCACTTT
TRBJ2-7,TRBD1,TRBV5-1,-,CASSLGDRGREYF,TGCGCCAGCAGCTTGGGGGACAGGGGGCGGGAGTACTTC
TRBJ1-5,TRBD1,TRBV5-6,few,CASSPGRTGNQPQHF,TGTGCCAGCAGCCCCGGGCGGACAGGGAATCAGCCCCAGCATTTT
TRBJ1-5,TRBD1,TRBV19,-,CASSSGGFYQPQHF,TGTGCCAGTTCATCAGGGGGATTTTATCAGCCCCAGCATTTT
TRBJ2-7,TRBD1,TRBV6-6,few,CASSGTAYEQYF,TGTGCCAGCAGCGGGACAGCGTACGAGCAGTACTTC
TRBJ1-1,-,TRBV4-1,-,CASSRGFGMNTEAFF,TGCGCCAGCAGCCGGGGATTCGGGATGAACACTGAAGCTTTCTTT
TRBJ2-7,-,TRBV15,-,CATSRDTGAGINEQYF,TGTGCCACCAGCAGAGATACAGGCGCAGGGATTAACGAGCAGTACTTC
TRBJ1-1,TRBD1,TRBV28,-,CASSLSGQGISEAFF,TGTGCCAGCAGTTTATCCGGACAGGGGATTTCTGAAGCTTTCTTT
TRBJ1-1,-,TRBV20-1,-,CSASYRNTEAFF,TGCAGTGCTAGTTACAGGAACACTGAAGCTTTCTTT
TRBJ2-5,TRBD2,TRBV6-4,-,CASSVASGEETQYF,TGTGCCAGCAGTGTCGCTAGCGGGGAAGAGACCCAGTACTTC
TRBJ2-7,-,TRBV13,-,CASSLLTGLLYEQYF,TGTGCCAGCAGCTTGCTCACAGGGCTCCTCTACGAGCAGTACTTC